Presented here are 3 T cell receptor beta chains from one specimen sequenced in a study of cytomegalovirus exposure and HLA in healthy donors. The PCR used 60 Vbeta and 13 Jbeta primers. The repertoire was sequenced with immunoSEQ multiplex PCR; TCRdb's copy has only in-frame clones and lacks some. The top ten hold 2.5% to 3.5% of the sample, which has around 210,000 clones, 75% to 85% seen once. Sequences were obtained from PBMCs. These receptors were collected from a woman in her 40s in good health and CMV-seronegative.

V and J are TRBV5-1 and TRBJ2-5, with TRBD2 matching 9 bases. J lost 5 bases, V lost 4 bases, and 9 bases had no gene match. The CDR3 is made up of 15 amino acids. From germline, CDR1 is SGHRS and CDR2 YFSETQ. This chain's CDR3 is CASSPFSGSGETQYF. The CDR3 DNA is TGCGCCAGCAGCCCTTTTAGCGGGAGCGGGGAGACCCAGTACTTC.

This chain links TRBV5-4 with TRBJ2-5; D is perhaps TRBD1 (6 bases). The V end was cut by 2 bases, the J end by 5 bases, with 13 bases between. Per the germline V gene, CDR1 is SGHNT and CDR2 is YYREEE (reference sequence). This CDR3 is 14 amino acids long. CDR3 coding DNA: TGTGCCAGCAGCTTACTCCAGGGGATGGAGACCCAGTACTTC. It yields the protein CASSLLQGMETQYF. The variable domain in full, with the rest retrieved from reference TRBV5-4 and TRBJ2-5, is ETGVTQSPTHLIKTRGQQVTLRCSSQSGHNTVSWYQQALGQGPQFIFQYYREEENGRGNFPPRFSGLQFPNYSSELNVNALELDDSALYLCASSLLQGMETQYFGPGTRLLVL.

This clone was counted ten times or more. The V gene is TRBV1, the J gene TRBJ2-1; the table gives TRBD2 as D, unverified against the DNA. TRBV1 is a recognized pseudogene. The CDR3 runs 18 residues. The CDR3 DNA reads as TGCACCAGCAGCCAACTACCCGGAAGGAGCGGGAGGAACAATGAGCAGTTCTTC. It translates to CTSSQLPGRSGRNNEQFF.